This T cell receptor beta chain was identified during a study of T cell responses to AZD1222 COVID-19 vaccine. Points from the study as a whole: Increases in Spike-specific TCR breadth and depth were seen after two AZD1222 doses.

The germline gives CDR1 MNHEY, CDR2 SVGEGT. Trimming took 0 bases from V and 8 from J; bases not matched to a gene: 6. The CDR3 spans 15 residues. In the case of this clone: Antigen specificity is unknown.

The repertoire was sequenced with immunoSEQ multiplex PCR; TCRdb's copy has only in-frame clones and lacks some. The sample carries about 140,000 clones, roughly 90% recorded once. The source of this sequence is an adult in good health. V gene TRBV6-2 or TRBV6-3 combines with J gene TRBJ2-1; 8 bases line up with TRBD2. The sample consisted of peripheral blood, taken on day 0 of AZD1222 vaccination. The CDR3 protein is CASSYSGTRGHEQFF. The CDR3 DNA reads as TGTGCCAGCAGTTACTCCGGGACTAGGGGACATGAGCAGTTCTTC.